This T cell receptor (beta chain) was documented in a study of blood T cell repertoires in COVID-19. Study at large: Collection of acute and convalescent COVID-19 samples took place in the United States, Italy and Spain. From T cells, B-cell-depleted T cells, or PBMCs came the material, which was cDNA or gDNA.

Trimming removed 2 bases at V and 6 bases at J, with 20 bases between. In germline, CDR1 is MNHEY, CDR2 SVGEGT. The CDR3 totals 16 residues. Cohorts were determined from participant-reported clinical history. The study counted Cohort 3 donors as recovered given two negative PCRs, clearance, or symptom resolution. Sequencing was performed with immunoSEQ multiplex PCR; in TCRdb, only in-frame clones are kept and a portion is missing. The repertoire includes around 170,000 clones, 88% of them detected once, and roughly 9% sits in the top ten. The chain uses TRBV6-2 or TRBV6-3 and TRBJ2-7; D is perhaps TRBD1 (5 bases). This TCR came from a woman aged 18-29 years who had recovered from COVID-19. What was sequenced was PBMCs or T cells enriched from blood (not recorded which). CDR3 in DNA: TGTGCCAGCAGTTACGTAGTCTTCGTGGGAAGGGGCGAGCAGTACTTC. Amino acids: CASSYVVFVGRGEQYF.